Below are 17 T cell receptor beta chains sequenced from a single sample in a study of T cell responses to AZD1222 COVID-19 vaccine. Using immunoSEQ multiplex PCR, the repertoire was profiled, and TCRdb retains in-frame clones only, with some absent. The table shows roughly 100,000 clones, with around 90% occurring only once. The sample was peripheral blood, taken on day 0 of AZD1222 vaccination. The receptors stem from an adult in good health.

The chain carries TRBV6-1 and TRBJ2-7, with TRBD1 identical over 7 bases. The germline gives CDR1 MNHNS, CDR2 SASEGT. Trimming took 2 bases from V and 7 from J; bases not matched to a gene: 8. This CDR3 has 14 residues. DNA of the CDR3: TGTGCCAGCAGTGAACTGAAAGGGGGCGGTGAGCAGTACTTC. Protein: CASSELKGGGEQYF.

In its sample, this clone was seen once. The chain uses TRBV6-5 and TRBJ2-1; 7 bases match TRBD2. The CDR3 extends over 15 amino acids. Trimming took 4 bases from V and 5 from J; bases not matched to a gene: 8. Per germline, CDR1 MNHEY and CDR2 SVGAGI. CDR3 DNA: TGTGCCAGCAGTTCCGCGGGAGTAGGGGACAATGAGCAGTTCTTC. It yields the protein CASSSAGVGDNEQFF.

This clone was picked up one time. The chain recombines TRBV6-1 with TRBJ1-5, with D hard to call. With 2 bases removed from V and 5 bases from J, the gap between germline ends came to 10 bases. This CDR3 has 14 residues. Germline CDR1 reads MNHNS; CDR2 reads SASEGT. Written as DNA, the CDR3 is TGTGCCAGCAGTGAAAGTTTTGGTTATCAGCCCCAGCATTTT. Amino acids: CASSESFGYQPQHF.

The gene calls are TRBV7-9 and TRBJ1-2; TRBD1 matches at 12 bases. Looked up from germline, CDR1 is SEHNR and CDR2 is FQNEAQ (reference sequence). Unmatched junction bases numbered 14, after V lost 5 bases and J lost 1 base. The CDR3 sequence is 19 residues long. CDR3 sequence (DNA): TGTGCCAGCAGCGCACAAGCCGGGACAGGGGGCGCCGGTAACTATGGCTACACCTTC. Amino acid sequence: CASSAQAGTGGAGNYGYTF.

The chain has TRBV10-1 and TRBJ2-5; TRBD2 matches 9 bases. J lost 7 bases, V lost 4 bases, and 13 bases had no gene match. CDR1 is WNHNN, CDR2 SYGVQD, per germline (reference sequence). The CDR3 runs 16 residues. The CDR3 DNA reads as TGCGCCAGCAGTGGAGGGGTAGCGGGAGCCCAGGGGACCCAGTACTTC. As protein: CASSGGVAGAQGTQYF.

The gene calls are TRBV7-2 and TRBJ2-7; the D is unclear. V shed 2 bases and J shed 2 bases, with 13 bases lying between them. CDR1 and CDR2 from the germline V gene are SGHTA and FQGNSA. The CDR3 covers 15 residues. The CDR3 here is CASSLNPQATYEQYF. The DNA of the CDR3 is TGTGCCAGCAGCTTAAACCCGCAGGCAACCTACGAGCAGTACTTC.

The chain employs TRBV11-2 and TRBJ2-1; TRBD2 matches at 8 bases. J was trimmed by 5 bases and V by 2 bases; bases with no gene match: 8. The CDR3 contains 16 residues. Germline V gene data show CDR1 as SGHAT and CDR2 as FQNNGV. The CDR3 bases are TGTGCCAGCAGCTTATATTGGAAAGCGGGAGACAATGAGCAGTTCTTC. It is translated as CASSLYWKAGDNEQFF. Combining the CDR3 with reference TRBV11-2 and TRBJ2-1 gives the whole variable domain EAGVAQSPRYKIIEKRQSVAFWCNPISGHATLYWYQQILGQGPKLLIQFQNNGVVDDSQLPKDRFSAERLKGVDSTLKIQPAKLEDSAVYLCASSLYWKAGDNEQFFGPGTRLTVL.

This clone was picked up a small number of times. The genes are TRBV3-1 (or the pseudogene TRBV3-2) and TRBJ1-2; the D is unclear. This CDR3 region has 14 residues. CDR1 LGHDT and CDR2 YNNKEL come from the germline V gene (reference sequence). Trimming took 2 bases from V and 7 from J, leaving 14 bases between them. CDR3 in amino acids: CASSQRRGDGGYTF. The CDR3 DNA is TGTGCCAGCAGCCAACGCCGGGGAGACGGTGGCTACACCTTC.

V usage is TRBV9 and J usage is TRBJ2-3; D is uncertain. CDR3 length equals 14 residues. Trimming took 3 bases from V and 2 from J, leaving 10 bases between them. The germline V gene encodes CDR1 SGDLS and CDR2 YYNGEE. CDR3 nucleotide sequence: TGTGCCAGCAGCGGAGAGACATCCACAGATACGCAGTATTTT. Translated: CASSGETSTDTQYF.

The chain carries TRBV28 and TRBJ2-1; 8 bases map to TRBD2. The V segment lost 5 bases and the J segment 8 bases; nucleotides outside the gene matches: 11. The V gene's germline CDR1 is MDHEN and CDR2 SYDVKM. This CDR3 is 15 amino acids long. DNA of the CDR3: TGTGCCAGCAGTACGACTAGCGCAAAGGGGGATGAGCAGTTCTTC. Translating it yields CASSTTSAKGDEQFF.

On this clone itself: The limits of the CDR3 on the DNA are not certain, so only TCRdb's listed CDR3 is given. The chain joins TRBV7-9 to TRBJ2-1; the table's D call of TRBD2 was not tested on the DNA. Germline loops: CDR1 SEHNR, CDR2 FQNEAQ (reference sequence). The CDR3 numbers 13 amino acids, ends counted. The CDR3 sequence: CASTSGLANEQFF.

This clone has only one observation. The V gene is TRBV3-1 (or the pseudogene TRBV3-2), the J gene TRBJ1-2, with a tentative D call TRBD1 (5 bases). The CDR3 is made up of 15 amino acids. The germline V gene encodes CDR1 LGHDT and CDR2 YNNKEL (reference sequence). The ends were cut back, 1 base at V and 4 bases at J, with 13 bases in the middle. The DNA for the CDR3 is TGTGCCAGCAGCCAAGCCTTGACAGCGGGCTATGGCTACACCTTC. This translates into CASSQALTAGYGYTF.

J is TRBJ1-2 and V is TRBV10-3, with D maybe TRBD1 (5 bases). The CDR3 is 12 residues long. V was shortened by 2 bases and J by 4 bases, with 5 bases between the two germline ends. Germline values: CDR1 ENHRY, CDR2 SYGVKD. This CDR3 is CAISETGYGYTF. Here the CDR3 DNA reads TGTGCCATCAGTGAGACAGGCTATGGCTACACCTTC.

The rearrangement joins TRBV19 to TRBJ1-5; the D is unclear. The CDR3 runs to 15 residues. V lost 6 bases, J lost 0 bases, and 12 bases lay in between. Germline lookup yields CDR1 LNHDA and CDR2 SQIVND (reference sequence). The CDR3 reads CASRADHYSNQPQHF. The CDR3 region has the DNA TGTGCCAGTAGAGCGGATCACTATAGCAATCAGCCCCAGCATTTT.

In its sample, this clone ranks as large (0.1 to 1%). The gene calls are TRBV6-4 and TRBJ2-3; D not resolved. Germline V gene sequence: CDR1 MRHNA, CDR2 SNTAGT. V lost 0 bases to trimming and J lost 2 bases, with 3 bases between them. The CDR3 covers 13 residues. The CDR3 bases are TGTGCCAGCAGTGACTCTAACACAGATACGCAGTATTTT. Translating it yields CASSDSNTDTQYF.

J is TRBJ1-4 and V is TRBV15; D is ambiguous. This CDR3 contains 15 residues. The V end was cut by 3 bases, the J end by 5 bases, with 13 bases between. Germline values: CDR1 LNHNV, CDR2 YYDKDF (reference sequence). CDR3 region: CATSRGGVGNEKLFF. CDR3 coding DNA: TGTGCCACCAGCAGGGGTGGGGTGGGGAATGAAAAACTGTTTTTT.

The chain carries TRBV6-2 or TRBV6-3 and TRBJ2-1, with TRBD2 matching 7 bases. The CDR3 has 17 amino acids. The germline CDR1 and CDR2 sequences are MNHEY and SVGEGT. With V trimmed by 6 bases and J by 0 bases, 11 bases remained unmatched. Here the CDR3 reads CASSPPGSGLSYNEQFF. The CDR3 bases are TGTGCCAGCAGCCCCCCAGGTAGCGGGCTCTCCTACAATGAGCAGTTCTTC.